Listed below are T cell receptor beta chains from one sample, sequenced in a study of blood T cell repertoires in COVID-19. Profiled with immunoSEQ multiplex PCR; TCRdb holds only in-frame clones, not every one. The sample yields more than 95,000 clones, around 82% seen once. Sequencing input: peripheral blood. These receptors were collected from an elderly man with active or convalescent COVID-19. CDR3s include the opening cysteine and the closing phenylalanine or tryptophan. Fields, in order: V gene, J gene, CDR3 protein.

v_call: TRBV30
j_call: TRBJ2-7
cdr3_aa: CAWKSGQSYEQYF

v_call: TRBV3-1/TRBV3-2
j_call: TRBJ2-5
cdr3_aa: CASSQGWEETQYF

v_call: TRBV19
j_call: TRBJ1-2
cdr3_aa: CASRWDRGNYGYTF

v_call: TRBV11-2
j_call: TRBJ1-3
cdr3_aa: CASSLVAGGNFGNTIYF

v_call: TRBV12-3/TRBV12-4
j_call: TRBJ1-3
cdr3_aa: CASSFLGNTIYF

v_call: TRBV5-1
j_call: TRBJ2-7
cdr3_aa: CASSLEGLAGGLDEQYF

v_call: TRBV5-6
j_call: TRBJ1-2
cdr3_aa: CASSFPQGNGYTF

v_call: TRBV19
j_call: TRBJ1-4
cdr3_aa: CASSKAGDWEKLFF

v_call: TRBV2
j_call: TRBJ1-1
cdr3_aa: CASYSRTEAFF

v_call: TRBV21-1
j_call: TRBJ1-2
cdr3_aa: CASSKGEGDYGYTF

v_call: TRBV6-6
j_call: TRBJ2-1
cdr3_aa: CASINGGPGALEQFF

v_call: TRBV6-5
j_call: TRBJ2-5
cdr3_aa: CASSYRDRGRGETQYF

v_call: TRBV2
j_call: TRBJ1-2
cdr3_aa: CASSYDNHRTF

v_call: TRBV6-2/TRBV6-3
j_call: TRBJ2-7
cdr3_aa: CASSRPGQGPYEQYF

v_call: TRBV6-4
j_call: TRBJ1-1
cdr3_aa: CASSVGQNTEAFF

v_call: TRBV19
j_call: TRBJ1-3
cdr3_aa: CASSPTTGSRHTIYF

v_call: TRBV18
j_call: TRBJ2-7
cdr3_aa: CASSPNRNSYEQYF

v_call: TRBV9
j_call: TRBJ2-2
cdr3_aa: CASSVAGVNTGELFF

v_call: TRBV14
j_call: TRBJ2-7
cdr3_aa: CASSQFSGGAYF

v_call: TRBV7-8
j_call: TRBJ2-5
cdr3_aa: CASSTVGGAQETQYF

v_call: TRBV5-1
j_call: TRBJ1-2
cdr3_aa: CASSVGQVASGYTF

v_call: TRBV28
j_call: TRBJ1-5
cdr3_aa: CASTSGSVGQPQHF

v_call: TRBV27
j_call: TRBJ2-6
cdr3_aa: CASRFPRGVLTF

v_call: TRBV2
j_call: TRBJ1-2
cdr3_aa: CANPRGALTQANYGYTF

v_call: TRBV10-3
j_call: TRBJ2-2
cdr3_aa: CAISSGNTGELFF